This TCR beta chain emerged from a study of blood T cell repertoires in COVID-19. Study-level background: COVID-19 samples, acute and convalescent, were from the United States, Italy and Spain. Sources were T cells, B-cell-depleted T cells, or PBMCs; the material itself was cDNA or gDNA.

How the authors handled the data: Reference gene primer amplification yielded estimated nucleated cell counts. This table comes from immunoSEQ multiplex PCR, and its TCRdb copy is limited to in-frame clones, with some not included. V and J calls and clone size follow that table, whereas D and trimming were derived from the DNA. The sample holds over 250,000 clones, around 86% seen once. The CDR3 spans 13 residues. Trimming removed 5 bases from V and 6 bases from J, with 13 bases in between. Germline V gene lookup returns CDR1 SGHAT and CDR2 FQNNGV. This clonotype was obtained from a human donor in a cohort sampled during active COVID-19. The sequenced sample was peripheral blood. V gene TRBV11-2 combines with J gene TRBJ1-1; possibly TRBD1 for D (6 bases). The CDR3 DNA follows: TGTGCCAGCAGCGCACAGGGTTGGGCTGAAGCTTTCTTT. It is translated as CASSAQGWAEAFF.